Below are 6 T cell receptor beta chains sequenced from a single sample in a study of T cells after yellow fever vaccination. TCRdb independently ran MiXCR on the 5' RACE reads; one entry per CDR3 protein. The profile shows 450,000 to 600,000 distinct CDR3 sequences, about 13% of them singletons. The source was PBMCs, collected on the day of the yellow fever booster vaccination. The receptors originated from a man between 25 and 39 years old who received the YFV17D yellow fever vaccine.

The CDR3 here is CASSEGRMNTEAFF. In nucleotides, the CDR3 is TGTGCCAGCAGTGAGGGGAGAATGAACACTGAAGCTTTCTTT. The chain employs TRBV25-1 and TRBJ1-1, with unresolved D. The CDR3 covers 14 residues. Trimming removed 3 bases from V and 0 bases from J, with 8 bases in between. Germline values: CDR1 MGHDK, CDR2 SYGVNS.

In its sample, this clonotype was seen a few times. For the CDR3, the DNA is TGCAGTGCTAGGAACCGAATCGGGAGCGTGGGAGCTTTCTTT. It encodes CSARNRIGSVGAFF. The genes are TRBV20-1 and TRBJ1-1; no reliable D call. The CDR3 is 14 residues long. V shed 3 bases and J shed 10 bases, with 21 bases lying between them. The germline V gene has CDR1 DFQATT and CDR2 SNEGSKA (reference sequence).

The gene calls are TRBV27 and TRBJ1-2, with TRBD1 matching 9 bases. The ends lost 5 bases at V and 9 bases at J; junction bases unmatched: 10. Germline V CDR1 and CDR2: MNHEY, SMNVEV (reference sequence). This CDR3 is 14 amino acids long. CDR3 protein: CASSPNEGQGRYTF. The CDR3 DNA reads as TGTGCCAGCAGTCCGAATGAGGGACAGGGCCGCTACACCTTC.

There are a few counts of this clonotype. V and J are TRBV5-1 and TRBJ2-5; D may be TRBD1 (5 bases). Trimming shortened V by 5 bases and J by 2 bases, and 16 bases separated the two germline ends. The CDR3 is made up of 15 amino acids. Germline V gene lookup returns CDR1 SGHRS and CDR2 YFSETQ. The CDR3 spells CASSQDILGQETQYF. CDR3 in DNA: TGCGCCAGCAGTCAGGACATCTTGGGGCAAGAGACCCAGTACTTC.

This clonotype was detected a few times. The genes are TRBV6-2 or TRBV6-3 and TRBJ2-7, with 12 bases identical to TRBD2. This CDR3 spans 18 amino acids. CDR1 is MNHEY and CDR2 is SVGEGT in the germline V gene. The ends lost 5 bases at V and 5 bases at J; junction bases unmatched: 16. For the CDR3, the DNA is TGTGCCAGCAGTCCCACTAGCGGGAGGCGCCCCGGAGGGAACGAGCAGTACTTC. It encodes CASSPTSGRRPGGNEQYF.

The chain has TRBV7-9 and TRBJ2-1, with D possibly being TRBD1 (6 bases). The CDR3 is 16 amino acids. Trimming took 7 bases from V and 8 from J, leaving 24 bases between them. The V gene's germline CDR1 is SEHNR and CDR2 FQNEAQ (reference sequence). CDR3 DNA: TGTGCCAGCACCGTGCTTCTGGGGGCGCAGTCCTATGAGCAGTTCTTC. This gives the protein CASTVLLGAQSYEQFF.